These 7 T cell receptor beta chains originate from one sample sequenced in a study of graft-versus-host responses after intestinal transplantation. Here immunoSEQ multiplex PCR was the method, and the copy in TCRdb shows in-frame clones only, minus some. The sample holds tens of thousands of clones; 89% are singletons and the top ten take roughly 2.5%. Their antigens are not known. The sequencing here drew on unstimulated CD8+ T cells sorted from spleen or lymph node cells, taken before intestinal transplant. Every receptor here comes from a human donor who received an intestinal transplant.

DNA of the CDR3: TGTGCCAGTAAGGGGGGGGCGAACACTGAAGCTTTCTTT. Protein product: CASKGGANTEAFF. The chain is built from TRBV19 and TRBJ1-1; D may be TRBD1 (6 bases). CDR1 is LNHDA and CDR2 is SQIVND in the germline V gene (reference sequence). CDR3 length equals 13 residues. The V end was cut by 7 bases, the J end by 1 base, with 10 bases between.

The V and J genes are TRBV18 and TRBJ2-2; 7 nucleotides agree with TRBD1. V was clipped by 7 bases and J by 1 base; unmatched bases: 6. This CDR3 region has 15 residues. Germline loops: CDR1 KGHSH, CDR2 LQKENI. The CDR3 DNA reads TGTGCCAGCTTAGCCGGGACAGAGAACACCGGGGAGCTGTTTTTT. This codes for CASLAGTENTGELFF.

The chain employs TRBV5-4 and TRBJ2-1, with unresolved D. This CDR3 comprises 16 residues. CDR1 and CDR2 from the germline V gene are SGHNT and YYREEE (reference sequence). Between the trimmed V and J ends, which lost 4 bases and 1 base, there was a span of 15 bases. CDR3 sequence reads: CASSATPFESYNEQFF. The DNA for the CDR3 is TGTGCCAGCAGCGCGACACCTTTCGAATCCTACAATGAGCAGTTCTTC.

Comments on this clone: A junction boundary mismatches the germline segment, possibly from a read error. The chain links TRBV7-7 to TRBJ2-1, with TRBD1 matching over 9 bases. CDR1 SSHAT and CDR2 FNYEAQ come from the germline V gene (reference sequence). The CDR3 runs 14 residues. The CDR3 region is CASSLSQGANEQFF. In DNA form, the CDR3 reads TGTGCTAGCAGCTTATCACAGGGGGCCAATGAGCAGTTCTTC.

The CDR3 DNA follows: TGTGCCAGCAGCGGGGGGACGGAGGTCGCCGGGGAGCTGTTTTTT. It specifies CASSGGTEVAGELFF. This chain uses TRBV5-4 with TRBJ2-2; tentatively, D is TRBD2 (6 bases). Germline loops: CDR1 SGHNT, CDR2 YYREEE (reference sequence). V was trimmed by 4 bases and J by 6 bases, leaving 16 bases between them. CDR3 length: 15 residues.

The V and J genes are TRBV27 and TRBJ2-3; D gene unclear. V lost 3 bases, J lost 9 bases, and 13 bases lay in between. Germline-derived CDR1 and CDR2 are MNHEY and SMNVEV (reference sequence). The CDR3 covers 13 residues. The CDR3 DNA reads TGTGCCAGCAGTTTGCCCGGGTCGGAGACGCAGTATTTT. This codes for CASSLPGSETQYF.

This chain joins TRBV9 and TRBJ2-1; weak D call: TRBD2 (5 bases). The germline gives CDR1 SGDLS, CDR2 YYNGEE. Trimming took 3 bases from V and 4 from J, leaving 14 bases between them. The CDR3 is 15 residues long. This CDR3 reads CASSASVSGYNEQFF. The DNA of the CDR3 is TGTGCCAGCAGCGCTTCCGTATCGGGGTACAATGAGCAGTTCTTC.